This TCR beta chain was found in a study of cytomegalovirus exposure and HLA in healthy donors. Use of 60 Vbeta and 13 Jbeta primers characterized the PCR. Sequencing used immunoSEQ multiplex PCR; TCRdb keeps in-frame clones, though not all of them. The sample lists about 260,000 clones, approximately 85% occurring once. This clone was seen only a few times. Its matching antigen is unknown. Findings and limits, study-wide: HLA allele associations emerged for some 16,000 TCR beta sequences in a later analysis, at 0.05 false discovery rate. Accurate prediction of most subjects' HLA-A and HLA-B alleles from TCR beta sequences was reported. A list of 150 or so TCR beta chains associated with cytomegalovirus was given.

Trimming left V 4 bases short and J 2 bases short, with 15 bases between. Per germline, CDR1 MNHEY and CDR2 SVGAGI. The CDR3 has 15 amino acids. The sequence came from a woman in her forties in good health and CMV-seropositive. Sequenced input: PBMCs. The chain uses TRBV6-5 and TRBJ2-7, with a weak D call TRBD2 (5 bases). The CDR3: CASSSDYSPTYEQYF. The CDR3 nucleotides are TGTGCCAGCAGTTCCGACTATTCCCCAACCTACGAGCAGTACTTC.